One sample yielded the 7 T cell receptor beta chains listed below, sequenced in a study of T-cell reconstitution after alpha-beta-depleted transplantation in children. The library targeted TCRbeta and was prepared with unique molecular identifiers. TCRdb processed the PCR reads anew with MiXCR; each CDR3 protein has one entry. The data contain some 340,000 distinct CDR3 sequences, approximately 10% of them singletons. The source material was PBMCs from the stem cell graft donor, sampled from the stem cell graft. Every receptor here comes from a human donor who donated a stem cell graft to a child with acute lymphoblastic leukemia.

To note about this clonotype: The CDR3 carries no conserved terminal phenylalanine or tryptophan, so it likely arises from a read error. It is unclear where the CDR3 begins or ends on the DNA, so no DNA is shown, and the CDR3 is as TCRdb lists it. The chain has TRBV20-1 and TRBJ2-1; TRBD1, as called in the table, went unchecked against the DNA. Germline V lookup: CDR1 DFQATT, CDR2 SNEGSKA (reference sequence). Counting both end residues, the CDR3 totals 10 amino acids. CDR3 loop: CSARVGGTGL.

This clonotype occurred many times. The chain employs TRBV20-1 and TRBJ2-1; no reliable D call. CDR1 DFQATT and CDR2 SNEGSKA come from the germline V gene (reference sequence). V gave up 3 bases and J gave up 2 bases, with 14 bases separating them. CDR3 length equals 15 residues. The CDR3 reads CSASLRRYAYNEQFF. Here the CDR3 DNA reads TGCAGTGCTAGTCTCAGGAGATACGCCTACAATGAGCAGTTCTTC.

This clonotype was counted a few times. This CDR3 is CASSIGSSSGNTIYF. The CDR3 DNA sequence: TGTGCCAGTAGTATTGGGTCGAGCTCTGGAAACACCATATATTTT. V gene TRBV19 combines with J gene TRBJ1-3; D not resolved. The V end was cut by 3 bases, the J end by 0 bases, with 9 bases between. CDR3 size: 15 residues. The germline gives CDR1 LNHDA, CDR2 SQIVND (reference sequence). The whole variable domain, filled in from reference TRBV19 and TRBJ1-3, reads DGGITQSPKYLFRKEGQNVTLSCEQNLNHDAMYWYRQDPGQGLRLIYYSQIVNDFQKGDIAEGYSVSREKKESFPLTVTSAQKNPTAFYLCASSIGSSSGNTIYFGEGSWLTVV.

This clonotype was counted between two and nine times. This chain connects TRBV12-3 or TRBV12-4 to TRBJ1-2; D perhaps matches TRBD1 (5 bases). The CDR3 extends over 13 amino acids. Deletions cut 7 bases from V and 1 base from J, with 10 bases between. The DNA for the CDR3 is TGTGCCAGCACCAGGACATATAACTATGGCTACACCTTC. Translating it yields CASTRTYNYGYTF.

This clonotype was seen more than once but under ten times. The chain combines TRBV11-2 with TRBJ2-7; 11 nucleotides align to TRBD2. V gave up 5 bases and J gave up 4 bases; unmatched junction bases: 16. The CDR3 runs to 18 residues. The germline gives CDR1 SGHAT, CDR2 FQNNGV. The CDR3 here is CASSPNRGSGRAMYEQYF. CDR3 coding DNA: TGTGCCAGCAGCCCCAACCGGGGTAGCGGGAGGGCCATGTACGAGCAGTACTTC.

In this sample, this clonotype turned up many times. For the CDR3, the DNA is TGTGCCAGCAGTTTTGGAGGGCCTGCTTTCTTT. Protein product: CASSFGGPAFF. The chain links TRBV12-3 or TRBV12-4 to TRBJ1-1; D remains ambiguous. V was cut by 3 bases and J by 11 bases, with 10 bases left in between. The CDR3 consists of 11 residues.

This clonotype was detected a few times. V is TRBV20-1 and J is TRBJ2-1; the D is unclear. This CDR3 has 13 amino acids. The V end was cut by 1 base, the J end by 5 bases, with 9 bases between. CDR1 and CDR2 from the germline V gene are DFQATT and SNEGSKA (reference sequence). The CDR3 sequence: CSARVLTNNEQFF. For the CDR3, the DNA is TGCAGTGCTAGAGTCCTCACAAACAATGAGCAGTTCTTC.